This TCR beta chain stems from a study of blood T cells in healthy people across ages. Each donor's blood draw was approximately 10 milliliters of peripheral blood. This clonotype was counted between two and nine times. Its target is not known. A J-beta primer mix and a sample-barcoded 5' primer were used in a second PCR of roughly 6 to 12 cycles. All cDNA molecules were each tagged by a template-switch adaptor with 12 random nucleotides. TCRdb recomputed calls from the 5' RACE reads with MiXCR, one row per CDR3 protein. This table holds about 900,000 distinct CDR3 sequences, roughly 60% found once. Findings and limits, study-wide: Donor CMV infection status was unknown, possibly confounding age-related changes in expanded clonotypes. Per million T cells, TCR beta diversity dropped roughly linearly as age increased.

This clonotype was sampled from a man younger than 40 in good health. The sequenced sample consisted of blood.

This CDR3 is CASSVTSGVETQYF. As DNA, the CDR3 is TGTGCCAGCAGCGTGACTAGCGGGGTTGAGACCCAGTACTTC. This chain joins TRBV9 and TRBJ2-5; 11 bases map to TRBD2. V gave up 2 bases and J gave up 5 bases; unmatched junction bases: 2. The CDR3 is 14 amino acids. Germline loops: CDR1 SGDLS, CDR2 YYNGEE. The full variable domain, rest sourced from reference TRBV9 and TRBJ2-5, is DSGVTQTPKHLITATGQRVTLRCSPRSGDLSVYWYQQSLDQGLQFLIQYYNGEERAKGNILERFSAQQFPDLHSELNLSSLELGDSALYFCASSVTSGVETQYFGPGTRLLVL.